The entry below gives a single TCR beta chain sequence along with its context. The antigen is undetermined. Trimming removed 2 bases from V and 4 bases from J, with 14 bases in between. This CDR3 is built from 15 residues. Germline values: CDR1 SGHAT, CDR2 FQNNGV. It was with unique molecular identifiers that the TCRbeta library was prepared. TCRdb reanalysed the PCR reads using MiXCR and keeps one entry per CDR3 protein. This sample carries 60,000 to 100,000 distinct CDR3 sequences, roughly 20% of them seen once, and the ten largest clones take 51%. The sample comes from a study of T-cell reconstitution after alpha-beta-depleted transplantation in children. Study observations and caveats: The study reportedly traced alpha-beta T cells about two months after transplant to several hundred expanded graft clones. For some patients, TCRbeta diversity was high at day 60 because of recipient T cells and thymic progenitors that survived. The main origin of T-cell counts and diversity one year after transplant was newly produced T cells.

This receptor was obtained from a male patient between 2 and 10 years old who had a stem cell transplant for acute lymphoblastic leukemia, so the T cells may come from the graft donor. The specimen comprised PBMCs, mostly from graft donor cells, sampled 360 days after TCRalphabeta/CD19-depleted stem cell transplant. The genes are TRBV11-2 and TRBJ1-1; D may be TRBD1 (5 bases). The CDR3 loop is CASSLKRQGGTEAFF. For the CDR3, the DNA is TGTGCCAGCAGCTTAAAGAGGCAGGGAGGCACTGAAGCTTTCTTT. The whole variable domain, remainder taken from reference TRBV11-2 and TRBJ1-1, is EAGVAQSPRYKIIEKRQSVAFWCNPISGHATLYWYQQILGQGPKLLIQFQNNGVVDDSQLPKDRFSAERLKGVDSTLKIQPAKLEDSAVYLCASSLKRQGGTEAFFGQGTRLTVV.